This section outlines one T cell receptor (beta chain) sequence together with its context. J gave up 0 bases and V 1 base, and 9 bases lay outside the gene matches. Germline loops: CDR1 MGHRA, CDR2 YSYEKL. The CDR3 totals 18 residues. The data are from a study of OX40 agonist ivuxolimab in advanced cancers. Looking at the study overall: Three individuals attained partial responses, comprising one hepatocellular carcinoma case and two cutaneous melanoma cases.

Here immunoSEQ multiplex PCR was the method, and the copy in TCRdb shows in-frame clones only, minus some. Among about 23,000 clones listed, about 77% were seen once. This sample comprised CD4+ or CD8+ T cells sorted from blood, obtained in a trial of the OX40 agonist ivuxolimab. This TCR came from an adult with an advanced solid tumor such as melanoma, head and neck, liver or kidney cancer. This chain links TRBV4-1 with TRBJ2-3, with 8 bases identical to TRBD2. CDR3 bases: TGCGCCAGCAGCCAAGGAAGCGGGGGAACTACCAGCACAGATACGCAGTATTTT. Translating gives CASSQGSGGTTSTDTQYF.